This TCR beta chain was identified in a study of shared clonotypes between healthy human individuals. Repertoires were generated with immunoSEQ multiplex PCR, while TCRdb's copy carries only in-frame clones and drops some. The table lists about 470,000 clones, about 85% of them singletons. The source material was PBMCs. The sequence derives from a woman aged 40 to 50 in good health. Some clones in this sample may be carry-over from other donors' samples.

The CDR3 DNA sequence: TGTGCCAGCAGCGTCCCCCGGGGACTGCTAGCCAAAAACATTCAGTACTTC. It translates to CASSVPRGLLAKNIQYF. The chain carries TRBV11-2 and TRBJ2-4; weak D call: TRBD2 (6 bases). V lost 5 bases, J lost 0 bases, and 17 bases lay in between. There are 17 residues in the CDR3. Germline CDR1 reads SGHAT; CDR2 reads FQNNGV.